The T cell receptor beta chain described here comes from a study of cytomegalovirus exposure and HLA in healthy donors. Notes on this clone: What it recognizes is unknown.

Study outcomes and limitations: Reports showed the classifier diagnosing cytomegalovirus status with high specificity and sensitivity. Most likely, a cluster of highly shared sequence variants arose as a sequencing artifact. Later analysis found that TCR beta chains associated with HLA were more clonally expanded than other, equally common chains.

This CDR3 contains 17 residues. Germline V gene lookup returns CDR1 SEHNR and CDR2 FQNEAQ (reference sequence). The V gene end was trimmed by 5 bases and the J gene end by 1 base; junction bases not matched to a gene: 8. PCR involved 60 Vbeta and 13 Jbeta primers. Data came from immunoSEQ multiplex PCR; TCRdb stores just in-frame clones and leaves some out. Of some 160,000 clones listed, approximately 71% are singletons. This clonotype was obtained from a woman under 30 in good health and CMV-seropositive. Sample: PBMCs. The chain recombines TRBV7-9 with TRBJ2-2; 9 positions match TRBD1. The CDR3 sequence is CASSAGTGYENTGELFF. CDR3 coding DNA: TGTGCCAGCAGCGCCGGGACAGGGTATGAGAACACCGGGGAGCTGTTTTTT.